Following are 14 T cell receptor beta chains from one sample sequenced in a study of identical twins. Each CDR3 protein is one row after TCRdb ran MiXCR on the 5' RACE reads. The data contain hundreds of thousands of distinct CDR3 sequences, roughly 7.2% of them seen just once; the ten biggest clones take up roughly 1.5%. This sample was shared with a second study, whose subject was yellow fever vaccine responses in identical twins.

Material: PBMCs. These TCRs come from a woman under 30 in good health.

The table lists this clonotype with a few counts. This chain links TRBV2 with TRBJ2-1; D is unresolved. The CDR3 loop spans 13 amino acids. The germline CDR1 and CDR2 sequences are SNHLY and FYNNEI. The ends were cut back, 6 bases at V and 4 bases at J, with 10 bases in the middle. The CDR3 sequence: CASRDKPYNEQFF. The CDR3 nucleotides read TGTGCCAGCAGAGATAAGCCATACAATGAGCAGTTCTTC.

The V and J genes are TRBV6-1 and TRBJ1-1; the match to TRBD1 covers 9 bases. The V segment lost 6 bases and the J segment 3 bases; nucleotides outside the gene matches: 11. This CDR3 spans 16 amino acids. The germline V gene has CDR1 MNHNS and CDR2 SASEGT. Here the CDR3 reads CASRLHTGGVYTEAFF. In DNA form, the CDR3 reads TGTGCCAGCAGACTTCACACAGGGGGCGTCTACACTGAAGCTTTCTTT.

This clonotype was picked up many times. V usage is TRBV5-5 and J usage is TRBJ2-1; a possible D gene is TRBD1 (6 bases). The CDR3 is 13 residues long. CDR1 and CDR2 (germline): SGHKS, YYEKEE (reference sequence). Trimming pared 4 bases from V and 8 bases from J, leaving 13 bases between. CDR3 DNA sequence: TGTGCCAGCAGCCTACAGGGTTTCGATGAGCAGTTCTTC. This sequence encodes CASSLQGFDEQFF.

The table lists this clonotype with many counts. The chain uses TRBV12-3 or TRBV12-4 and TRBJ2-6, with 7 bases matching TRBD2. CDR3 size: 16 residues. Losses at the gene ends were 8 bases for V and 0 bases for J; bases not matched to a gene: 7. Written as DNA, the CDR3 is TGTGCCAGCCCATCGGGGGGATTCTCTGGGGCCAACGTCCTGACTTTC. It specifies CASPSGGFSGANVLTF.

This clonotype was detected a few times. The rearrangement uses TRBV10-2 and TRBJ1-1; D perhaps matches TRBD1 (5 bases). The germline CDR1 and CDR2 sequences are WSHSY and SAAADI. V was shortened by 6 bases and J by 0 bases, with 11 bases between the two germline ends. This CDR3 comprises 14 residues. The DNA for the CDR3 is TGCGCCAGCAGAATCCAGGGCATGAACACTGAAGCTTTCTTT. It yields the protein CASRIQGMNTEAFF.

This clonotype was counted between two and nine times. The gene calls are TRBV7-8 and TRBJ2-6; the D call may be TRBD1 or TRBD2 (6 bases each). This CDR3 has 19 residues. V was pared by 7 bases and J by 0 bases, with 22 bases between. Germline CDR1 and CDR2: SGHVS and FQNEAQ. CDR3 protein: CASINGGSGFGSGANVLTF. The CDR3 DNA follows: TGTGCCAGCATTAACGGGGGCAGCGGGTTCGGCTCTGGGGCCAACGTCCTGACTTTC.

This clonotype was seen at least ten times. The rearrangement links TRBV6-4 to TRBJ2-3, with TRBD2 identical over 11 bases. J lost 4 bases, V lost 8 bases, and 8 bases had no gene match. This CDR3 comprises 15 residues. Looked up from germline, CDR1 is MRHNA and CDR2 is SNTAGT. This CDR3 is CASRPSSGGPDTQYF. As DNA, the CDR3 is TGTGCCAGCCGCCCGTCTAGCGGGGGGCCAGATACGCAGTATTTT.

This clonotype showed up just a few times. The V gene is TRBV2, the J gene TRBJ2-2; 9 nucleotides agree with TRBD2. The CDR3 loop spans 15 amino acids. Germline lookup yields CDR1 SNHLY and CDR2 FYNNEI. V was pared by 7 bases and J by 1 base, with 4 bases of the junction left unmatched. The CDR3 nucleotides read TGTGCCAGCATCGCGACTAGCGGGAACACCGGGGAGCTGTTTTTT. Protein product: CASIATSGNTGELFF. The full variable domain, with the rest looked up from reference TRBV2 and TRBJ2-2, is EPEVTQTPSHQVTQMGQEVILRCVPISNHLYFYWYRQILGQKVEFLVSFYNNEISEKSEIFDDQFSVERPDGSNFTLKIRSTKLEDSAMYFCASIATSGNTGELFFGEGSRLTVL.

This clonotype was recorded at least ten times. This chain links TRBV7-2 with TRBJ2-3; D perhaps matches TRBD2 (5 bases). V was cut by 5 bases and J by 4 bases, with 16 bases left in between. The CDR3 is 15 residues long. Looked up from germline, CDR1 is SGHTA and CDR2 is FQGNSA. CDR3 loop: CASSGSLLVADTQYF. CDR3 nucleotides: TGTGCCAGCAGCGGGAGTTTATTAGTAGCAGATACGCAGTATTTT.

This clonotype was observed a handful of times. The chain combines TRBV29-1 with TRBJ2-1; TRBD2 agrees at 12 bases. From germline, CDR1 is SQVTM and CDR2 ANQGSEA. The CDR3 contains 18 residues. V shed 2 bases and J 3 bases; nucleotides not matched to a gene: 11. CDR3 protein: CSVEITSGGPKHYNEQFF. In nucleotides, the CDR3 is TGCAGCGTTGAAATAACTAGCGGGGGGCCCAAACACTACAATGAGCAGTTCTTC.

The chain has TRBV5-8 and TRBJ1-3, with D unresolved. The CDR3 length is 13 residues. V lost 2 bases and J lost 2, with 5 bases in between. Germline-derived CDR1 and CDR2 are SGHTS and YDEGEE. The CDR3 region is CASSLSAGNTIYF. The CDR3 DNA is TGTGCCAGCAGCTTATCGGCTGGAAACACCATATATTTT.

This CDR3 is CSAGQFDNEQFF. The CDR3 DNA follows: TGCAGTGCCGGACAGTTTGACAATGAGCAGTTCTTC. The chain joins TRBV20-1 to TRBJ2-1; TRBD1 is a possible D gene (6 bases). CDR3 length: 12 amino acids. Trimming took 6 bases from V and 5 from J, leaving 11 bases between them. Germline CDR1 DFQATT, CDR2 SNEGSKA (reference sequence).

This clonotype was observed a few times. V gene TRBV18 combines with J gene TRBJ1-1; D possibly corresponds to TRBD1 (5 bases). The CDR3 has 15 amino acids. V was trimmed by 6 bases and J by 4 bases, leaving 18 bases between them. Germline CDR1 and CDR2: KGHSH and LQKENI. The CDR3 sequence is CASSPGEGVSTEAFF. The CDR3 bases are TGTGCCAGCTCGCCGGGGGAGGGAGTGAGCACTGAAGCTTTCTTT.

The sample holds many counts of this clonotype. The chain couples TRBV29-1 to TRBJ1-2; D is perhaps TRBD1 (6 bases). Germline V gives CDR1 SQVTM, CDR2 ANQGSEA. V lost 5 bases, J lost 0 bases, and 22 bases lay in between. This CDR3 has 17 amino acids. Here the CDR3 reads CSVFSLGGGVSNYGYTF. The CDR3 coding sequence is TGCAGCGTTTTCTCTCTCGGGGGCGGAGTTTCTAACTATGGCTACACCTTC.